This is a list of T cell receptor beta chains from one sample in a study of CD8 T cells in ankylosing spondylitis. TCRdb passed the 5' RACE reads through MiXCR, listing each CDR3 protein once. Among around 120,000 distinct CDR3 sequences listed, around 9.7% were seen once. Input material: blood, either unsorted or a sorted T cell fraction (not recorded which). These receptors originate from a male donor with ankylosing spondylitis or in good health (not recorded which). CDR3s leave out the opening cysteine and the closing phenylalanine or tryptophan. D genes are given only for firm matches.

d_call	v_call	cdr3_aa
TRBD2	TRBV7-8	ASSLAPSGNTYNEQF
NA	TRBV4-3	ASSRKGGYNEQF
TRBD2	TRBV20-1	SAEPGGPSGELF
NA	TRBV2	ASSRQGNTIY
TRBD2	TRBV20-1	SARDWVAGYTDTQY
NA	TRBV20-1	SARDLGQPNTEAF
NA	TRBV3-1	ASSQDTTEQF
NA	TRBV2	ASSELEGVREQY
NA	TRBV19	ASSSQGGTEAF
TRBD1	TRBV20-1	SANQGASRYTEAF
TRBD1	TRBV6-2/TRBV6-3	ASSPFDRGPADTQY
NA	TRBV18	ASSPSLGANYEQY
NA	TRBV21-1	ARGTSGRDVQF